This TCR beta chain was recovered during a study of blood T cell repertoires in COVID-19 (TCRdb year 2020). Background on the whole study: Samples from collaborators originated in the United States, Italy and Spain and spanned both the acute and convalescent phases of COVID-19. The material from the prospective study consisted of cDNA or gDNA derived from T cells, B-cell-depleted T cells, or PBMCs. The dataset comprised deeply sampled blood TCRbeta repertoires from subjects exposed to, actively infected with, or recovered from COVID-19. The repertoires were released in a freely available public database intended as a resource for research on the immune response to SARS-CoV-2. The samples were drawn from two sources: the first 160 participants of the ongoing ImmuneRACE study, and 1,000 to 1,500 subjects contributed by 6 global collaborators. Nearly every sample came with metadata listing a de-identified subject ID, COVID-19 status, age in years and sex. Where available, HLA class I and class II types were taken from metadata supplied by the sample provider and were not determined by assay-based typing.

Whole blood was collected in K2EDTA tubes by collaborating institutions according to the institutions' own protocols. For TCRbeta analysis, collaborators shipped samples in one of three forms: frozen whole blood, isolated PBMCs, or DNA extracted from either of those sample types. Broad study findings and their caveats: How much clinical and demographic metadata was included differed by source and by participant, and the metadata was provided uncurated.

Clipping removes 5 bases from V and 9 bases from J, with 8 as the unmatched junction base count. The CDR3 sequence holds 15 residues, the cysteine and phenylalanine included. The entry retains the CDR3 DNA only, 45 bases that are in frame from base 1. The germline V gene (reference sequence) provides CDR1 LNHDA and CDR2 SQIVND. To note about this clone: The antigen it binds to is not known. Within one base of it there is no much larger clone, and no base qualities were kept.

The immunoSEQ Assay, a bias-controlled multiplex PCR, was used to amplify TCRbeta CDR3 regions from genomic DNA. On the authors' methods: The number of nucleated cells in each sample was estimated from the amplification of reference gene primers within the assay. To quantify the absolute abundance of each unique TCRbeta CDR3 rearrangement, sequence reads were collapsed and filtered. Productive Simpson clonality was computed per sample as the square root of Simpson's diversity index over productive rearrangements. TCRdb took over this immuneACCESS table, retaining in-frame rearrangements with V and J assigned. Such tables are incomplete; in checked studies, under half of the missing clones stem from an unresolved V gene, and the remainder is unexplained. V, J and clone size are taken as reported in that table, and D and trimming were inferred from the DNA itself. The sample table lists just under 65,000 clones, about 84% of them with a count of one. Together, the top ten hold roughly 39% of the sample.

The specimen was peripheral blood. This sequence originates from a human donor in a cohort sampled during active COVID-19. This sequence uses TRBV19 and TRBJ1-6, and TRBD1 aligns with 9 junction nucleotides. The nucleotide sequence reads as follows: TGTGCCAGTAGTCGCCGGGGACAGGGAGGTTCACCCCTCCACTTT. Translation gives CASSRRGQGGSPLHF. Extended through the reference TRBV19 and TRBJ1-6 proteins, this CDR3 yields the full variable domain: DGGITQSPKYLFRKEGQNVTLSCEQNLNHDAMYWYRQDPGQGLRLIYYSQIVNDFQKGDIAEGYSVSREKKESFPLTVTSAQKNPTAFYLCASSRRGQGGSPLHFGNGTRLTVT.